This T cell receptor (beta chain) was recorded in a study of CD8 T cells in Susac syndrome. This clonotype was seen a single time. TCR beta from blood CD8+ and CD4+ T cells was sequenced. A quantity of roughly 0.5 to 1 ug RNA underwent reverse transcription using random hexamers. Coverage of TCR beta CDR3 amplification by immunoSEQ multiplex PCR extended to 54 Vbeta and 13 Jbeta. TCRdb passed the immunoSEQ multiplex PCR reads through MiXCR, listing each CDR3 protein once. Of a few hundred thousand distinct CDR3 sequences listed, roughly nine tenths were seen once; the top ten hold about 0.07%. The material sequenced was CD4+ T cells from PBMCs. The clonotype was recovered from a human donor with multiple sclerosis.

CDR3 DNA sequence: TGTGCCAGCAGCCGGAGCCAGACAGGGTATTACAATGAGCAGTTCTTC. It codes for CASSRSQTGYYNEQFF. The J gene is TRBJ2-1, the V gene TRBV5-6; 7 bases map to TRBD1. Germline CDR1 is SGHDT and CDR2 is YYEEEE. V was clipped by 4 bases and J by 4 bases; unmatched bases: 11. This CDR3 is 16 amino acids long.